Listed below are T cell receptor beta chains from one sample, sequenced in a study of T cells expressing NK-cell markers. TCRdb re-called the 5' RACE reads, yielding one record per CDR3 amino acid sequence without DNA. Across approximately 440,000 distinct CDR3 sequences, the top ten clones capture over 1.3% of the sample. Sequencing input: blood T cells: a sorted CD56 or NKG2C T cell subset, CD4+ or CD8+ T cells, or bulk PBMC T cells (not recorded which). Receptors were obtained from a woman aged 45 to 65 in good health. CDR3s include the opening cysteine and the closing phenylalanine or tryptophan.

CASRYDSHPSTDTQYF	TRBV27	TRBJ2-3	16
CSAKLAVTDTQYF	TRBV20-1	TRBJ2-3	13
CASSVADGSRTQYF	TRBV9	TRBJ2-3	14
CASKGAVSYNEQFF	TRBV5-1	TRBJ2-1	14
CATSGGGVGTGPYNEQFF	TRBV24-1	TRBJ2-1	18
CSANDPALAVYNEQFF	TRBV20-1	TRBJ2-1	16
CASSQDPGANTEAFF	TRBV4-1	TRBJ1-1	15
CAISESAAGRVSAKNIQYF	TRBV10-3	TRBJ2-4	19
CASSLETGGFETQYF	TRBV5-1	TRBJ2-5	15
CATSDPGQKNIQYF	TRBV24-1	TRBJ2-4	14
CASVQGDRGRPGELFF	TRBV12-5	TRBJ2-2	16
CASSRLAGRETQYF	TRBV27	TRBJ2-5	14
CASSQDTLNRETQYF	TRBV4-2	TRBJ2-5	15
CASSQGTPPNEQFF	TRBV14	TRBJ2-1	14
CASSLELYNEQFF	TRBV7-9	TRBJ2-1	13
CASSSLGGTDTQYF	TRBV5-1	TRBJ2-3	14
CSVKLALNTGELFF	TRBV29-1	TRBJ2-2	14
CSARSTDTSNTGELFF	TRBV20-1	TRBJ2-2	16
CASSLDPSNGQPQHF	TRBV12-3/TRBV12-4	TRBJ1-5	15
CASNTAINTEAFF	TRBV19	TRBJ1-1	13
CASSYSKGTAANYGYTF	TRBV6-6	TRBJ1-2	17
CSARELAGTYNEQFF	TRBV20-1	TRBJ2-1	15
CASSLSGPAYNEQFF	TRBV5-1	TRBJ2-1	15
CASSPPGRTDTQYF	TRBV18	TRBJ2-3	14
CASSLWREGSYEQYF	TRBV27	TRBJ2-7	15
CASSAPTGGANQPQHF	TRBV19	TRBJ1-5	16
CASSRQNTEAFF	TRBV12-3/TRBV12-4	TRBJ1-1	12
CSMGQGYNEQFF	TRBV29-1	TRBJ2-1	12
CSVVQLPGLKGDTQYF	TRBV29-1	TRBJ2-3	16
CASSLGGSPGNTIYF	TRBV11-2	TRBJ1-3	15
CASSPTRALANQVYEQYF	TRBV27	TRBJ2-7	18
CASSTGQGASQETQYF	TRBV19	TRBJ2-5	16
CASSQVLGYAFF	TRBV4-1	TRBJ1-1	12